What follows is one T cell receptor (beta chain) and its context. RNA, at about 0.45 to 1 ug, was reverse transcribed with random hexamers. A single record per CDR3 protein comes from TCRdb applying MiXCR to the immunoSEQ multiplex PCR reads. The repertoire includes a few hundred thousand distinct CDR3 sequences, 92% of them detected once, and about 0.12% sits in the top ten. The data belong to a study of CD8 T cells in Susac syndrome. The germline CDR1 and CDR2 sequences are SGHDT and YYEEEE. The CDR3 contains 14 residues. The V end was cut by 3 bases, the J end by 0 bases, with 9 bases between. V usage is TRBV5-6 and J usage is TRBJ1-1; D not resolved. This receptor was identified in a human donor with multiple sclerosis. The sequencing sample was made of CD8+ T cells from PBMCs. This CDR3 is CASSWTSMNTEAFF. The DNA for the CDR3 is TGTGCCAGCAGCTGGACCTCTATGAACACTGAAGCTTTCTTT.